This T cell receptor (beta chain) was identified in a study of blood T cell repertoires in COVID-19. V was pared by 7 bases and J by 1 base, with 10 bases between. CDR1 SQVTM and CDR2 ANQGSEA come from the germline V gene. This CDR3 region has 13 residues. Sequencing was performed with immunoSEQ multiplex PCR; in TCRdb, only in-frame clones are kept and a portion is missing. Here the sample spans about 320,000 clones, 85% being singletons. This TCR came from a woman aged 25 to 39 who had been exposed to COVID-19. Sequencing was done on a sample of PBMCs or T cells enriched from blood (not recorded which). This chain joins TRBV29-1 and TRBJ2-2; D is ambiguous. CDR3 sequence (DNA): TGCAGCGCGGACGGTCAGAACACCGGGGAGCTGTTTTTT. Its translation is CSADGQNTGELFF.